Listed here are 6 T cell receptor beta chains from one sample, sequenced in a study of T cells in Graves' hyperthyroidism and ophthalmopathy. TCR beta CDR3 region amplification was performed from RNA transcripts. The HTBI primer set served for first-round RT-PCR of the TCR CDR3. TCRdb re-derived calls from the multiplex PCR reads in MiXCR, one entry per CDR3 protein. Of approximately 600,000 distinct CDR3 sequences in the sample, approximately 15% were seen once. Sequenced: blood. The receptors stem from a woman between 25 and 40 years old with Graves' hyperthyroidism that later progressed to Graves' ophthalmopathy.

Turning to this clonotype: A much larger clone lies one base from this, so it may be a read error. Because it lacks the conserved phenylalanine or tryptophan at the end, this CDR3 is likely a read error. For the CDR3, the DNA is TGCAGCGCCAACAACGACAGGCAATACAATGAGCAGTTCTCC. This gives the protein CSANNDRQYNEQFS. The genes are TRBV29-1 and TRBJ2-1; a possible D gene is TRBD1 (6 bases). The germline gives CDR1 SQVTM, CDR2 ANQGSEA. CDR3 length: 14 amino acids. Trimming stripped 7 bases from V and 4 bases from J, with 17 bases between.

The chain joins TRBV24-1 to TRBJ2-2; D is ambiguous. Germline V gives CDR1 KGHDR, CDR2 SFDVKD. V shed 2 bases and J shed 7 bases, with 10 bases lying between them. The CDR3 sequence is 14 residues long. The CDR3: CATSDSIIGGELFF. DNA of the CDR3: TGTGCCACCAGTGATTCGATTATAGGCGGGGAGCTGTTTTTT.

This clonotype was observed at least ten times. Written as DNA, the CDR3 is TGCAGCGTTGAAGGACCTACCTTCTCCTACAATGAGCAGTTCTTC. It is translated as CSVEGPTFSYNEQFF. The chain joins TRBV29-1 to TRBJ2-1; D uncertain. Germline loops: CDR1 SQVTM, CDR2 ANQGSEA. The CDR3 sequence is 15 residues long. The V and J ends lost 1 base and 0 bases respectively, with 10 bases between them.

There are many counts of this clonotype. The V and J genes are TRBV2 and TRBJ1-5; the D is unclear. The CDR3 runs 15 residues. Per germline, CDR1 SNHLY and CDR2 FYNNEI. The germline V and J ends were trimmed by 5 bases and 0 bases, with 11 bases remaining between them. This CDR3 is CASSFSTNSNQPQHF. As DNA, the CDR3 is TGTGCCAGCAGTTTCTCAACTAATAGCAATCAGCCCCAGCATTTT.

This clonotype was detected ten times or more. CDR3 in amino acids: CASSRQGFTGELFF. CDR3 DNA: TGTGCCAGCAGTCGACAGGGTTTTACGGGGGAGCTGTTTTTT. The rearrangement uses TRBV6-2 or TRBV6-3 and TRBJ2-2; 7 bases are shared with TRBD1. CDR3 length: 14 amino acids. The J segment lost 8 bases and the V segment lost 5 bases, leaving 8 bases of the junction unmatched. The germline V gene has CDR1 MNHEY and CDR2 SVGEGT.

This chain connects TRBV3-1 to TRBJ2-7; the D call may be TRBD1 or TRBD2 (6 bases each). V lost 4 bases and J lost 6, with 16 bases in between. Germline-derived CDR1 and CDR2 are LGHDT and YNNKEL (reference sequence). The CDR3 loop spans 14 amino acids. For the CDR3, the DNA is TGTGCCAGCAGCCGACTAGAAGGGGGTCCCGAGCAGTACTTC. Amino acids: CASSRLEGGPEQYF.